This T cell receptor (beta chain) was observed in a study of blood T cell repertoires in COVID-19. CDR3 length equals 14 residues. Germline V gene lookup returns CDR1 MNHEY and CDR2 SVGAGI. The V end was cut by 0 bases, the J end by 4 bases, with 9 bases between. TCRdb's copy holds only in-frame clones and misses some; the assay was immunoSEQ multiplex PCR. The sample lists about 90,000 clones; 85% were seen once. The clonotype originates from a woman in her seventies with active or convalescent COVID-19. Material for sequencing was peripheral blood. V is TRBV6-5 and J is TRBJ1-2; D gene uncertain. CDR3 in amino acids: CASSYSTPVYGYTF. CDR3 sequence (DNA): TGTGCCAGCAGTTACTCGACACCTGTCTATGGCTACACCTTC.